This record concerns one T cell receptor beta chain sequence. Which antigen it targets is not known. No much larger clonotype is one base removed from it; base qualities were not supplied. This entry belongs to a study of shared clonotypes between healthy human individuals (dated by TCRdb to 2020 to 2021). Describing the broader study: Three men and a couple of women, aged 18 to 49 years, made up the cohort. Libraries were prepared and TCR repertoires were sequenced by different laboratories using diverse techniques, in order to increase sequencing depth and limit assay-specific biases. Each donor's leukapheresis produced roughly between roughly 0.9 and 9 billion PBMCs. To estimate repertoire size and how much clonotypes are shared between individuals, the study performed deep sequencing of blood TCR repertoires from roughly five healthy adults. For each donor, CD4 naive and CD4 memory were each given three plates, CD8 naive was given two plates, and CD8 memory was given one plate.

What the research found in general, with its limitations: Pairwise subsampling led to the expectation that sequencing depth would affect the degree of clonotype sharing among donors. Sampling was restricted to blood, and TCR repertoires in tissues likely differ from the TCR repertoires found in blood. Compared with non-shared clonotypes, the clonotypes found in all four sorted-subset donors had higher generation probabilities. Incomplete sequencing was indicated by rarefaction of sorted-subset datasets, despite the large sequencing depth. Naive subsets generally had larger estimated clonotype richness than memory subsets did. Roughly 5% of naive CD4, 3.5% of naive CD8, around 2.3% of memory CD4, and 0.4% of memory CD8 clonotypes were shared across four donors. Because the study included only a small number of donors, the genetic and exposure-history diversity represented was limited.

Per the germline V gene, SGHRS is the CDR1 and YFSETQ is the CDR2. V and J are trimmed by 0 bases and 6 bases, and the gene matches miss 7 bases of the junction. Taken from cysteine to phenylalanine, the CDR3 has 16 residues. CDR3 DNA is the only sequence kept; it has 48 bases, read in frame from the first base. The donors were healthy, HIV-negative adults with no recently reported acute infections or vaccinations. All donors were Caucasian adults living in Nashville, Tennessee, USA. CD4+ T cells were enriched by magnetic negative selection; naive cells were then positively selected on CD45RA, and the negative fraction formed the memory subset. Blood was obtained by leukapheresis, after which PBMCs were separated by Ficoll-Histopaque density gradient centrifugation and cryopreserved in liquid nitrogen vapor phase. Purity and quantity of every magnetically sorted T cell population were checked by analytical flow cytometry. Each sorted fraction had its genomic DNA isolated and then quantified by UV absorbance on a Nanodrop 2000c.

Using the deep immunoSEQ assay, TCR CDR3 regions were amplified from genomic DNA by multiplex PCR. Extracted genomic DNA from each cell subset was distributed evenly across all wells of several immunoSEQ 96-well plates, and each plate was treated as a replicate. For sorted subsets, each replicate PCR was loaded with 150 to 250 ng genomic DNA, equivalent to 30,000 or so T cell genomes. Purified libraries were measured with a Qubit 3.0 fluorometer, size-checked on a Bioanalyzer 2100, and measured again with the KAPA Library Quantification kit. A separate single-read 150-cycle Illumina NextSeq 550 flow cell was used to sequence each immunoSEQ 96-well plate. As for how the authors treated the data: Because the immunoSEQ output included only junctional sequences and no quality scores, the filtering could not be the same as the filtering used for full-length reads. Sequences were annotated with PyIR, a Python wrapper for IgBLAST v1.9, and V/J genes and CDR3 were assigned using IMGT germline references. Reads with weak V/J assignments (E-value above 1e-6), missing CDR3, stop codons, out-of-frame junctions, or ambiguous translated residues were removed. V3J clonotypes were defined as sequences sharing the same inferred V gene, J gene, and CDR3 amino acid sequence. To compute the percentage overlap between repertoires, the number of shared unique clonotypes was divided by the size of the smaller repertoire. Repertoire richness was assessed with RTK rarefaction, the Chao1 estimator, and Recon v2.1 estimates of unobserved clonotypes. For all TCRbeta clonotypes obtained by the gDNA method from a few donors, generation probabilities were computed with OLGA. The source is immuneACCESS, and TCRdb retained only in-frame sequences with V and J called. Part of the clones is not carried over; for the studies checked, unresolved V genes explain less than half of this, and the remainder is unexplained. The DNA gave D and trimming, while V, J and clone size come from that table. The sample table records over 1.4 million clones; more than 95% of these occur just once. The ten largest clones represent over 1% of the sample.

This TCR was recovered from a young man in good health. The V and J genes are TRBV5-1 and TRBJ2-2, and TRBD2 matches 8 of the central bases. Specimen: naive CD4+ T cells sorted from blood. Per the publication, the cell subset or site label means: CD45RA+ positively selected. This receptor carries the CDR3 CASSLAEAGAPGELFF. In nucleotides, the sequence is TGCGCCAGCAGCTTGGCGGAAGCGGGAGCCCCCGGGGAGCTGTTTTTT.